This T cell receptor beta chain emerged from a study of healthy donors' naive CD4 and CD8 T cells. Starting from roughly 0.45 ug of total RNA, TCR libraries were made with linear amplification. TCRdb re-called the reads through MiXCR, storing one row per CDR3 protein. The data contain approximately 180,000 distinct CDR3 sequences, about four fifths of them singletons. Naive CD4+ cells were sorted as CD4+CD8-CD45RO-CD45RA+; naive CD8+ as CD8+CD4-CD45RA+CD27bright. Sequenced sample: naive CD4+ and CD8+ T cells sorted from blood, pooled from several donors. This receptor was identified in a pool of human donors in good health; the sample pools cells from several healthy donors.

CDR3 sequence: CASTMTGREIEQFF. CDR3 coding DNA: TGTGCCAGCACCATGACGGGAAGGGAGATCGAGCAGTTCTTC. The chain is built from TRBV6-1 and TRBJ2-1, with a tentative D call TRBD2 (5 bases). Per germline, CDR1 MNHNS and CDR2 SASEGT. This CDR3 has 14 residues. The V gene lost 7 bases and the J gene lost 10 bases, with 20 bases spanning the gap.